The clone carrying this T cell receptor (beta chain) was recorded once. Sequenced by immunoSEQ multiplex PCR; TCRdb stores in-frame clones only, minus some. The sample yields some 460,000 clones, 80% to 90% seen once. The data stem from a study of Ad26.COV2.S vaccination and SARS-CoV-2 variants. This CDR3 region has 14 residues. Trimming at V came to 5 bases and at J to 5 bases, leaving 7 bases not matched to a gene. Germline V gene lookup returns CDR1 SEHNR and CDR2 FQNEAQ (reference sequence). As for treatment: 19 received Ad26.COV2.S at low or high dose, single or two shots; about 5 received placebo; per-sample allocation not given. On day 63 after the first injection, vaccine and placebo recipients gave samples.

The specimen comprised peripheral blood, sampled in a trial of Ad26.COV2.S vaccine versus placebo. This clonotype was sampled from a person between 18 and 65 years old who received the Ad26.COV2.S COVID-19 vaccine or a placebo. The chain couples TRBV7-9 to TRBJ2-7; TRBD1 agrees at 9 bases. CDR3 nucleotide sequence: TGTGCCAGCAGCCCTGGACAGGGGCTGGACGAGCAGTACTTC. As protein: CASSPGQGLDEQYF. Drawing the rest from reference TRBV7-9 and TRBJ2-7, the complete variable domain is DTGVSQNPRHKITKRGQNVTFRCDPISEHNRLYWYRQTLGQGPEFLTYFQNEAQLEKSRLLSDRFSAERPKGSFSTLEIQRTEQGDSAMYLCASSPGQGLDEQYFGPGTRLTVT.